This T cell receptor beta chain was sequenced in a study of regulatory T cells in long-lasting Graves disease. Background on the study: Positivity for TSH receptor antibodies plus over 5 years of antithyroid drugs meant persistent Graves' disease.

This clonotype was observed a few times. The time point is: persistent/refractory GD, antithyroid drugs over 5 years with positive TRAb. PBMC RNA served as the TCR library source. Patients came through an endocrinology department, and that department was in Xi'an, China. Into tubes containing EDTA, about 9 milliliters of peripheral blood were drawn. Per the germline V gene, CDR1 is PRHDT and CDR2 is FYEKMQ (reference sequence). Trimming removed 2 bases from V and 0 bases from J, with 10 bases in between. CDR3 length equals 16 residues. The authors built TCR beta libraries using iRepertoire HTBI primers and Arm-PCR of CDR3 regions. TCRdb re-analysed the multiplex PCR reads in MiXCR, keeping a single row per CDR3 protein. This sample has roughly 500,000 distinct CDR3 sequences; about 22% occur once, and the top ten carry less than 9%.

This sequence was found in a female donor with Graves disease. The chain employs TRBV13 and TRBJ1-4; no clear D. Source: peripheral blood mononuclear cells (PBMCs), taken when the disease was refractory, from a patient treated with antithyroid drugs. CDR3 in DNA: TGTGCCAGCAGCTTATGGAATCCTGCAACTAATGAAAAACTGTTTTTT. Translation gives CASSLWNPATNEKLFF. The whole variable domain, remainder taken from reference TRBV13 and TRBJ1-4, is AAGVIQSPRHLIKEKRETATLKCYPIPRHDTVYWYQQGPGQDPQFLISFYEKMQSDKGSIPDRFSAQQFSDYHSELNMSSLELGDSALYFCASSLWNPATNEKLFFGSGTQLSVL.